This T cell receptor (beta chain) was found in a study of cytomegalovirus exposure and HLA in healthy donors. There are a few counts of this clone. Germline V gives CDR1 LGHNT, CDR2 FRNRAP. V was trimmed by 5 bases and J by 6 bases, leaving 16 bases between them. The CDR3 runs to 14 residues. Method: immunoSEQ multiplex PCR; TCRdb's copy keeps in-frame clones and lacks some. The sample lists 99,000 or so clones, roughly 86% occurring once. The chain carries TRBV12-5 and TRBJ1-1; no clear D. The sequencing input was PBMCs. This TCR came from a woman aged 18-29 years in good health and CMV-seropositive. CDR3 region: CASGAAIMEAEAFF. The CDR3 bases are TGTGCTAGTGGTGCGGCCATAATGGAGGCTGAAGCTTTCTTT.